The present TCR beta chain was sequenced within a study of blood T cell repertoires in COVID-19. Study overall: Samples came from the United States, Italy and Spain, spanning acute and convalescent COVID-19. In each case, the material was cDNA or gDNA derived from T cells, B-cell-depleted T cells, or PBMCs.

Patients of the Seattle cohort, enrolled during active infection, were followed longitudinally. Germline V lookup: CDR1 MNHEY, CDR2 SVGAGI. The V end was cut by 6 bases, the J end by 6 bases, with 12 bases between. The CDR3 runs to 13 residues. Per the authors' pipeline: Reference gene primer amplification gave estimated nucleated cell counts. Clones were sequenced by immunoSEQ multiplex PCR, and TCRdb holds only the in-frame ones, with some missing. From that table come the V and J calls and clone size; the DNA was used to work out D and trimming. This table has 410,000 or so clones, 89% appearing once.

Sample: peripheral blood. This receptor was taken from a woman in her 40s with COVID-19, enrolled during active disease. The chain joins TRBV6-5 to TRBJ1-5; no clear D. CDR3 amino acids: CASRSLVSQPQHF. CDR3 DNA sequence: TGTGCCAGCAGGTCCTTAGTTAGTCAGCCCCAGCATTTT.